One sample yielded the 24 T cell receptor beta chains listed below, sequenced in a study of blood T cell repertoires in COVID-19. Method: immunoSEQ multiplex PCR; TCRdb's copy keeps in-frame clones and lacks some. There are 45,000 to 55,000 clones in the sample; more than 60% occur only once, and 14% to 15% lies in the top ten. The sample taken for sequencing was peripheral blood. These receptors were obtained from a human donor with active or convalescent COVID-19. The donor label of this sample is uncertain.

The CDR3 reads CASSQVQGHTEAFF. The DNA for the CDR3 is TGTGCCAGCAGCCAAGTACAGGGGCACACTGAAGCTTTCTTT. The chain links TRBV3-1 (or the pseudogene TRBV3-2) to TRBJ1-1; TRBD1 matches 7 bases. Unmatched junction bases numbered 2, after V lost 1 base and J lost 3 bases. The V gene's germline CDR1 is LGHDT and CDR2 YNNKEL (reference sequence). The CDR3 is 14 residues long.

The J gene is TRBJ2-3, the V gene TRBV5-6; D remains ambiguous. The CDR3 loop spans 12 amino acids. CDR1 is SGHDT, CDR2 YYEEEE, per germline. V was trimmed by 4 bases and J by 3 bases, leaving 6 bases between them. The CDR3 protein is CASSPGTDTQYF. The CDR3 DNA is TGTGCCAGCAGCCCCGGGACAGATACGCAGTATTTT.

This chain links TRBV11-3 with TRBJ2-1; D is possibly TRBD1 (6 bases). The CDR3 runs to 14 residues. Germline-derived CDR1 and CDR2 are SGHNT and YENEEA. V gave up 1 base and J gave up 7 bases, with 11 bases separating them. Written as DNA, the CDR3 is TGTGCCAGCAGCTTAGGACAGGAGTTGAATGAGCAGTTCTTC. Translation gives CASSLGQELNEQFF.

The rearrangement uses TRBV3-1 (or the pseudogene TRBV3-2) and TRBJ2-5; the match to TRBD2 covers 12 bases. V shed 1 base, J shed 3 bases, and the junction held 12 bases outside the gene matches. The CDR3 totals 19 residues. The germline gives CDR1 LGHDT, CDR2 YNNKEL (reference sequence). CDR3 DNA: TGTGCCAGCAGCCAAGCTTGGGCTAGCGGGAGGGGGGTCGAAGAGACCCAGTACTTC. Translated: CASSQAWASGRGVEETQYF.

V usage is TRBV9 and J usage is TRBJ2-7; 8 bases map to TRBD1. V trimming: 1 base; J trimming: 7 bases; junction bases outside the gene matches: 10. Per the germline V gene, CDR1 is SGDLS and CDR2 is YYNGEE. The CDR3 has 15 amino acids. CDR3 sequence: CASSVHPDRVKEQYF. CDR3 DNA: TGTGCCAGCAGCGTACATCCGGACAGGGTGAAGGAGCAGTACTTC.

The genes are TRBV30 and TRBJ2-5, with TRBD1 matching 11 bases. The V gene end was trimmed by 2 bases and the J gene end by 5 bases; junction bases not matched to a gene: 7. Germline CDR1 is GTSNPN and CDR2 is SVGIG (reference sequence). This CDR3 comprises 15 residues. The CDR3 protein is CAWSRGQGASETQYF. The CDR3 nucleotides read TGTGCCTGGAGTCGTGGACAGGGGGCTAGTGAGACCCAGTACTTC.

The chain links TRBV28 to TRBJ1-3; TRBD1 is a possible D gene (6 bases). V dropped 6 bases and J dropped 9 bases, with 21 bases sitting between them. The CDR3 length is 15 residues. CDR1 and CDR2 from the germline V gene are MDHEN and SYDVKM. CDR3 sequence (DNA): TGTGCCAGCAGCCCCGGTGACAGAGCCAGGGGCACCATATATTTT. Protein sequence: CASSPGDRARGTIYF.

This sequence joins TRBV6-5 and TRBJ1-5; no definite D call. In germline, CDR1 is MNHEY, CDR2 SVGAGI. The length of the CDR3 is 15 residues. Trimming removed 0 bases at V and 3 bases at J, with 9 bases between. The DNA of the CDR3 is TGTGCCAGCAGTTACTCGAGCGGGTCCAATCAGCCCCAGCATTTT. Its translation: CASSYSSGSNQPQHF.

The chain uses TRBV29-1 and TRBJ1-2; D may be TRBD1 (6 bases). The ends were cut back, 5 bases at V and 5 bases at J, with 18 bases in the middle. Germline CDR1 reads SQVTM; CDR2 reads ANQGSEA. The CDR3 spans 14 residues. For the CDR3, the DNA is TGCAGCGTTATAAGGTCAGGGGTTGGGTATGGCTACACCTTC. It is translated as CSVIRSGVGYGYTF.

The chain carries TRBV7-2 and TRBJ1-4; the match to TRBD1 covers 10 bases. The trim removed 5 bases at V and 7 bases at J, leaving 4 bases unmatched. This CDR3 has 14 amino acids. Germline V CDR1 and CDR2: SGHTA, FQGNSA. CDR3 amino acids: CASSQGQGREKLFF. CDR3 in DNA: TGTGCCAGCAGCCAGGGACAGGGGCGTGAAAAACTGTTTTTT.

The chain is built from TRBV10-1 and TRBJ2-1; possibly TRBD2 for D (6 bases). Deletions cut 4 bases from V and 9 bases from J, with 13 bases between. From germline, CDR1 is WNHNN and CDR2 SYGVQD (reference sequence). The CDR3 consists of 13 residues. The CDR3 region is CASSAAGLVEQFF. Here the CDR3 DNA reads TGCGCCAGCAGTGCAGCGGGCCTCGTTGAGCAGTTCTTC.

This clone was recorded once. This rearrangement joins TRBV24-1 to TRBJ1-4; possible D gene TRBD1, 6 bases. The CDR3 length is 17 residues. Per germline, CDR1 KGHDR and CDR2 SFDVKD. V dropped 1 base and J dropped 5 bases, with 16 bases sitting between them. CDR3 sequence reads: CATSDFHEGDGNEKLFF. The CDR3 bases are TGTGCCACCAGTGATTTCCACGAGGGGGACGGAAATGAAAAACTGTTTTTT.

This clone has only a few counts. This sequence joins TRBV5-1 and TRBJ2-7; 11 bases fit TRBD1. CDR3 size: 15 residues. The V segment lost 0 bases and the J segment 5 bases; nucleotides outside the gene matches: 4. The germline CDR1 and CDR2 sequences are SGHRS and YFSETQ. The chain's CDR3 is CASSLVGQGGNEQYF. CDR3 nucleotide sequence: TGCGCCAGCAGCTTGGTGGGACAGGGGGGTAACGAGCAGTACTTC.

The J gene is TRBJ2-2, the V gene TRBV12-3 or TRBV12-4, with no clear D. The CDR3 contains 12 residues. V lost 4 bases and J 5 bases, leaving 5 bases between the germline ends. CDR3 amino acids: CASSSVTGELFF. The CDR3 coding sequence is TGTGCCAGCAGTTCCGTGACCGGGGAGCTGTTTTTT.

This sequence joins TRBV7-6 and TRBJ1-6; TRBD1 aligns across 10 bases. The germline V gene encodes CDR1 SGHVS and CDR2 FNYEAQ. Trimming took 1 base from V and 6 from J; bases not matched to a gene: 6. The CDR3 loop spans 17 amino acids. DNA for the CDR3: TGTGCCAGCAGCTTAGAGGGACAGGGGTTGAGTAATTCACCCCTCCACTTT. Protein: CASSLEGQGLSNSPLHF.

The chain combines TRBV5-1 with TRBJ2-3; D is unclear. This CDR3 has 14 amino acids. Trimming cost V 0 bases and J 1 base, with 6 bases left between them. Germline V lookup: CDR1 SGHRS, CDR2 YFSETQ. CDR3 sequence reads: CASSLASGTDTQYF. In DNA, the CDR3 is TGCGCCAGCAGCTTGGCCTCGGGCACAGATACGCAGTATTTT.

This clone was seen once. The chain joins TRBV19 to TRBJ2-3, with 7 bases fitting TRBD1. J lost 3 bases, V lost 8 bases, and 11 bases had no gene match. The CDR3 is made up of 15 amino acids. CDR1 and CDR2 from the germline V gene are LNHDA and SQIVND (reference sequence). The CDR3 region is CASGQGVGPTDTQYF. The CDR3, as DNA: TGTGCCAGTGGCCAGGGGGTCGGCCCTACAGATACGCAGTATTTT.

The rearrangement uses TRBV30 and TRBJ2-3; 10 bases fit TRBD2. The CDR3 length is 16 residues. The ends lost 4 bases at V and 1 base at J; junction bases unmatched: 8. CDR1 is GTSNPN, CDR2 SVGIG, per germline (reference sequence). CDR3 residues: CAWTSGRAGGTDTQYF. The CDR3 coding sequence is TGTGCCTGGACCAGCGGGAGGGCCGGGGGCACAGATACGCAGTATTTT.

The chain employs TRBV5-4 and TRBJ2-7; D is unresolved. Germline values: CDR1 SGHNT, CDR2 YYREEE (reference sequence). V lost 0 bases and J 3 bases, leaving 4 bases between the germline ends. The CDR3 sequence is 12 residues long. The CDR3 spells CASSLDNYEQYF. DNA for the CDR3: TGTGCCAGCAGCTTGGACAACTACGAGCAGTACTTC. The full variable domain, rest sourced from reference TRBV5-4 and TRBJ2-7, is ETGVTQSPTHLIKTRGQQVTLRCSSQSGHNTVSWYQQALGQGPQFIFQYYREEENGRGNFPPRFSGLQFPNYSSELNVNALELDDSALYLCASSLDNYEQYFGPGTRLTVT.

J is TRBJ1-3 and V is TRBV18; possible D gene TRBD1, 5 bases. The V end lost 1 base, the J end lost 0 bases, and 13 bases lay between the germline ends. Germline V lookup: CDR1 KGHSH, CDR2 LQKENI. This CDR3 has 17 amino acids. CDR3 region: CASSPRVGASSGNTIYF. The CDR3 region has the DNA TGTGCCAGCTCACCACGGGTAGGGGCCAGCTCTGGAAACACCATATATTTT.

This chain connects TRBV6-5 to TRBJ2-1, with TRBD2 matching 9 bases. Losses at the gene ends were 5 bases for V and 8 bases for J; bases not matched to a gene: 7. Looked up from germline, CDR1 is MNHEY and CDR2 is SVGAGI. The length of the CDR3 is 14 residues. The CDR3 region is CASSLSGRNYEQFF. CDR3 DNA sequence: TGTGCCAGCAGTCTTAGCGGGAGAAATTATGAGCAGTTCTTC.

The chain couples TRBV12-5 to TRBJ2-2; D remains unclear. Germline V gene sequence: CDR1 LGHNT, CDR2 FRNRAP. Trimming left V 5 bases short and J 1 base short, with 14 bases between. The CDR3 runs to 16 residues. Here the CDR3 reads CASGAAFGLNTGELFF. DNA of the CDR3: TGTGCTAGTGGTGCGGCGTTCGGTTTGAACACCGGGGAGCTGTTTTTT. Complete variable domain (other parts from reference TRBV12-5 and TRBJ2-2): DARVTQTPRHKVTEMGQEVTMRCQPILGHNTVFWYRQTMMQGLELLAYFRNRAPLDDSGMPKDRFSAEMPDATLATLKIQPSEPRDSAVYFCASGAAFGLNTGELFFGEGSRLTVL.

This clone is a singleton in its sample. The chain carries TRBV30 and TRBJ1-5, with D uncertain. CDR1 is GTSNPN, CDR2 SVGIG, per germline (reference sequence). The V and J ends lost 0 bases and 2 bases respectively, with 8 bases between them. The CDR3 loop spans 14 amino acids. As DNA, the CDR3 is TGTGCCTGGAGTGTAGCAGCGGGCAATCAGCCCCAGCATTTT. Its protein product is CAWSVAAGNQPQHF.

The V and J genes are TRBV6-1 and TRBJ2-7, with D tentatively TRBD2 (5 bases). V lost 2 bases and J lost 7, with 15 bases in between. Germline V gene sequence: CDR1 MNHNS, CDR2 SASEGT. The CDR3 consists of 14 residues. The CDR3 nucleotides read TGTGCCAGCAGTGAAAGAGTTCCCCCGGGGGAGCAGTACTTC. It encodes CASSERVPPGEQYF.